This TCR beta chain was found in a study of T cells in severe cutaneous drug reactions. This clonotype is labeled large (0.1 to 1%) based on frequency. The patients sequenced had a carbamazepine-induced Stevens-Johnson syndrome or toxic epidermal necrolysis reaction. Libraries were made by iRepertoire multiplex PCR with TCR subtype-specific primers for bulk and single-cell sequencing. TCRdb reprocessed the multiplex PCR reads and stores each CDR3 protein as one record, lacking DNA. The listing contains some 2,000 distinct CDR3 sequences. The CDR3 spans 14 residues. The germline V gene encodes CDR1 SGHTA and CDR2 FQGNSA.

This chain uses TRBV7-2 with TRBJ2-3; TCRdb outputs TRBD1, but without DNA this stays unchecked. The sequenced sample was PBMCs. This TCR derives from a human donor with Stevens-Johnson syndrome, a severe cutaneous drug reaction. This CDR3 is CASSLGGATDTQYF.